This T cell receptor (beta chain) was found in a study of identical twins. Broader study findings: Abundant beta clonotypes from cord blood had fewer insertions, unlike memory repertoires, which showed none.

In every case, the donor was a healthy Caucasian. TCRdb reprocessed the 5' RACE reads via MiXCR and lists one record per CDR3 protein. This table has a few hundred thousand distinct CDR3 sequences, 14% appearing once. Remarks on this clonotype: Its cognate antigen is unknown.

The data also belong to a second study, concerning yellow fever vaccine responses in identical twins. That paper notes: The T cell response to vaccination in identical twins was reportedly partly convergent and partly personalized.

This TCR derives from a woman aged 18 to 35 in good health. Specimen: CD4+ T cells sorted from blood.

The CDR3 spells CASSHITGTGGMDEQFF. The CDR3 DNA sequence: TGCGCCAGCAGTCATATCACCGGGACAGGGGGCATGGATGAGCAGTTCTTC. This sequence joins TRBV4-1 and TRBJ2-1; 12 bases are shared with TRBD1. CDR3 length: 17 amino acids. Germline V CDR1 and CDR2: MGHRA, YSYEKL. V gave up 6 bases and J gave up 8 bases; unmatched junction bases: 14.